This T cell receptor beta chain was sequenced for a study of T cells after yellow fever vaccination. In TCRdb, the 5' RACE reads were re-called with MiXCR into one record per CDR3 protein. The sample lists around 72,000 distinct CDR3 sequences; roughly 7% were seen once. The CDR3 runs to 13 residues. Looked up from germline, CDR1 is SGHRS and CDR2 is YFSETQ. The V end was cut by 0 bases, the J end by 3 bases, with 6 bases between. This clonotype occurred many times. Its antigen remains unknown. Whole-study findings and limits: Booster samples showed a return of most primary-vaccination clones (around 96% CD4, 88% CD8). It was the secondary response that reached its peak faster, day 5 versus 15, but it was weaker.

J is TRBJ1-2 and V is TRBV5-1; D is uncertain. This clonotype was sampled from a man between 18 and 35 years old who received the YFV17D yellow fever vaccine. The specimen comprised CD8+ T cells sorted from PBMCs, sampled 9 to 10 days after the first yellow fever vaccination. CDR3 sequence reads: CASSLVEDYGYTF. In DNA form, the CDR3 reads TGCGCCAGCAGCTTGGTAGAAGACTATGGCTACACCTTC.